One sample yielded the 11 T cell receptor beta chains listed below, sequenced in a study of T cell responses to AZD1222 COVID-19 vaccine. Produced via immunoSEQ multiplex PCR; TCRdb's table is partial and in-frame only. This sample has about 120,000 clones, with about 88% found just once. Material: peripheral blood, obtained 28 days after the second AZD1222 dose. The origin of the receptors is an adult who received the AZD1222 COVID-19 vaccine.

CDR3 bases: TGCGCCAGCAGCCCCGGGACAGGGGGCAATCAGCCCCAGCATTTT. It encodes CASSPGTGGNQPQHF. V and J are TRBV4-1 and TRBJ1-5; 10 nucleotides match TRBD1. The V segment lost 4 bases and the J segment 2 bases; nucleotides outside the gene matches: 2. Germline loops: CDR1 MGHRA, CDR2 YSYEKL. The CDR3 spans 15 residues.

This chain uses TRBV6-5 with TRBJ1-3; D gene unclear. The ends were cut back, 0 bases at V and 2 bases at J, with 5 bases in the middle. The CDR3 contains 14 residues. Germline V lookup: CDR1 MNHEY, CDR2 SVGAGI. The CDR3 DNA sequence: TGTGCCAGCAGTTACTCGACGGCTGGAAACACCATATATTTT. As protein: CASSYSTAGNTIYF.

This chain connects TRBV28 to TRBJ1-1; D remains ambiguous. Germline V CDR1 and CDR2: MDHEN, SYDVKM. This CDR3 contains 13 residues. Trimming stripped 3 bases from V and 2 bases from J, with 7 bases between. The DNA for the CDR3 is TGTGCCAGCAGTTTGAGGAGAAACACTGAAGCTTTCTTT. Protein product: CASSLRRNTEAFF.

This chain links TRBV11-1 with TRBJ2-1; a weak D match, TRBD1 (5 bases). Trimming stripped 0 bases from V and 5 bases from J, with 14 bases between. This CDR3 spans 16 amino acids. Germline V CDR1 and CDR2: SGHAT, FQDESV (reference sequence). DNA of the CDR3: TGTGCCAGCAGCTTAGCGCCGCAGGGTTGGGACAATGAGCAGTTCTTC. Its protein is CASSLAPQGWDNEQFF.

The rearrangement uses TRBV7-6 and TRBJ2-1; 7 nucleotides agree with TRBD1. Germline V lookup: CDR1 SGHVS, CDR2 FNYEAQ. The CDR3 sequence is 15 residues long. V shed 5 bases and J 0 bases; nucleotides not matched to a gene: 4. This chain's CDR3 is CASSHGTASYNEQFF. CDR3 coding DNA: TGTGCCAGCAGCCACGGGACAGCCTCCTACAATGAGCAGTTCTTC.

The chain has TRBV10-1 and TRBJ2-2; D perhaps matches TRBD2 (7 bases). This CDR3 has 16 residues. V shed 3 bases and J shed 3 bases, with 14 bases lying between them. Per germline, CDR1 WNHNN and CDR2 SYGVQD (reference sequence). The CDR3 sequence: CASSDGGGMDTGELFF. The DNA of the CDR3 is TGCGCCAGCAGTGATGGCGGGGGCATGGACACCGGGGAGCTGTTTTTT.

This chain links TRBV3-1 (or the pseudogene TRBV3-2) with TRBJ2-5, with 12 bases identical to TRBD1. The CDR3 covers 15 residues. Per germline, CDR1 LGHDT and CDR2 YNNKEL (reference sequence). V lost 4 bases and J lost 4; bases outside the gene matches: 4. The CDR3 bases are TGTGCCAGCAGCCCGGGACAGGGGGCCGGAGAGACCCAGTACTTC. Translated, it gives CASSPGQGAGETQYF.

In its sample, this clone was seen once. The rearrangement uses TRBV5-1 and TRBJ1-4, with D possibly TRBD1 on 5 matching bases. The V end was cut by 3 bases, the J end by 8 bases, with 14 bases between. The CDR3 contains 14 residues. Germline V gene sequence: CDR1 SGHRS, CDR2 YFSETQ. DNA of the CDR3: TGCGCCAGCAGCTCCCCCGGGACGGCCGAAAAACTGTTTTTT. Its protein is CASSSPGTAEKLFF. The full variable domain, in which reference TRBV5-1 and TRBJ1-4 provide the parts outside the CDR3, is KAGVTQTPRYLIKTRGQQVTLSCSPISGHRSVSWYQQTPGQGLQFLFEYFSETQRNKGNFPGRFSGRQFSNSRSEMNVSTLELGDSALYLCASSSPGTAEKLFFGSGTQLSVL.

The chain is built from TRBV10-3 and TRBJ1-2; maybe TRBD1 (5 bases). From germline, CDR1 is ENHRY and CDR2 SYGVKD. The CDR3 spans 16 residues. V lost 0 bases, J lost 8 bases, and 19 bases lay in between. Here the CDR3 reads CAISESGGLSDPGYTF. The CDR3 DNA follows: TGTGCCATCAGTGAGTCGGGGGGACTCTCCGACCCGGGCTACACCTTC.

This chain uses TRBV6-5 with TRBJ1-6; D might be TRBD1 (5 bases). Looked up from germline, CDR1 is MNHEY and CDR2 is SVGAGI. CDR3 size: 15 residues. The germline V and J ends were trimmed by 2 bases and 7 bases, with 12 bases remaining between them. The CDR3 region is CASSYGAGWNSPLHF. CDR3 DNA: TGTGCCAGCAGTTACGGGGCCGGGTGGAATTCACCCCTCCACTTT.

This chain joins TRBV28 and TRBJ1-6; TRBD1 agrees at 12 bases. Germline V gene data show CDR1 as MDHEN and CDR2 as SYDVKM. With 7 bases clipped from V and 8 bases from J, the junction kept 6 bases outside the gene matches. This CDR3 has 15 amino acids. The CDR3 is CASKPGTGGDSPLHF. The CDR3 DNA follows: TGTGCCAGCAAACCAGGGACAGGGGGCGATTCACCCCTCCACTTT.